This T cell receptor (beta chain) appears in the sequencing data of a study of OX40 agonist ivuxolimab in advanced cancers. In the case of this clone: Its target is not known.

The CDR3 consists of 13 residues. CDR1 is SGDLS and CDR2 is YYNGEE in the germline V gene. V lost 3 bases and J 6 bases, leaving 9 bases between the germline ends. This table comes from immunoSEQ multiplex PCR, and its TCRdb copy is limited to in-frame clones, with some not included. The top ten clones hold more than 0.4% of a sample with tens of thousands of clones, 92% of them seen once. Points from the study as a whole: Some nonresponders additionally presented with little normalized T-cell clonal expansion.

The J gene is TRBJ2-2, the V gene TRBV9; no clear D. This TCR derives from an adult with an advanced solid tumor such as melanoma, head and neck, liver or kidney cancer. Specimen: CD4+ or CD8+ T cells sorted from blood, collected in a trial of the OX40 agonist ivuxolimab. The CDR3 loop reads CASSARPSGELFF. CDR3 sequence (DNA): TGTGCCAGCAGCGCCCGCCCGTCCGGGGAGCTGTTTTTT. Full variable domain (remainder filled in from reference TRBV9 and TRBJ2-2): DSGVTQTPKHLITATGQRVTLRCSPRSGDLSVYWYQQSLDQGLQFLIQYYNGEERAKGNILERFSAQQFPDLHSELNLSSLELGDSALYFCASSARPSGELFFGEGSRLTVL.